A single sample gave rise to the 5 T cell receptor beta chains below, sequenced in a study of T cell responses to AZD1222 COVID-19 vaccine. TCRdb's copy holds only in-frame clones and misses some; the assay was immunoSEQ multiplex PCR. The sample has about 150,000 clones; approximately 85% are singletons. The starting material was peripheral blood, obtained 28 days after the second dose of the MenACWY control vaccine. The receptor source for this set is an adult who received the MenACWY meningococcal vaccine as a control.

This clone showed up just once. V is TRBV6-2 or TRBV6-3 and J is TRBJ1-1, with a tentative D call TRBD1 (5 bases). Germline lookup yields CDR1 MNHEY and CDR2 SVGEGT. The CDR3 is 14 residues long. With 6 bases removed from V and 11 bases from J, the gap between germline ends came to 22 bases. The CDR3 region is CASSQPVSPGEAFF. CDR3 nucleotides: TGTGCCAGCAGCCAACCCGTATCCCCGGGGGAGGCTTTCTTT.

The genes are TRBV6-5 and TRBJ2-7; D gene ambiguous. This CDR3 is built from 12 residues. Trimming took 8 bases from V and 2 from J, leaving 10 bases between them. Germline V gene data show CDR1 as MNHEY and CDR2 as SVGAGI. The CDR3 nucleotides are TGTGCCAGCCAGTGGCAGGCCTACGAGCAGTACTTC. Amino acids: CASQWQAYEQYF.

V and J are TRBV27 and TRBJ1-5; D is ambiguous. Germline loops: CDR1 MNHEY, CDR2 SMNVEV (reference sequence). The CDR3 runs 13 residues. The germline V and J ends were trimmed by 3 bases and 5 bases, with 8 bases remaining between them. CDR3 DNA sequence: TGTGCCAGCAGTTTTGCCGGAGATCAGCCCCAGCATTTT. It encodes CASSFAGDQPQHF.

The chain combines TRBV5-5 with TRBJ2-7; a possible D gene is TRBD2 (6 bases). This CDR3 region has 14 residues. Germline CDR1 and CDR2: SGHKS and YYEKEE (reference sequence). V lost 2 bases and J 5 bases, leaving 14 bases between the germline ends. The CDR3 region is CASSFGGGINEQYF. The CDR3 nucleotides are TGTGCCAGCAGCTTTGGGGGAGGCATCAACGAGCAGTACTTC.

The CDR3 DNA reads TGTGCCAGTAGTTCAATATCAGGCGGTGAAGCTTTCTTT. Its translation: CASSSISGGEAFF. V and J are TRBV19 and TRBJ1-1; D unresolved. V gave up 5 bases and J gave up 7 bases, with 14 bases separating them. This CDR3 is built from 13 residues. Germline CDR1 LNHDA, CDR2 SQIVND (reference sequence).